This T cell receptor beta chain was recovered during a study of metastatic and nonmetastatic thyroid tumors. Study-level results: A significant increase in TCR beta diversity was reportedly seen in malignant thyroid tumors relative to benign nodules, in blood and tumor.

MiXCR reprocessed the PCR reads for TCRdb. The table lists around 26,000 clones, about 15% of them singletons. In its sample, this clone was seen many times. Its antigen is not identified. The germline V and J ends were trimmed by 4 bases and 0 bases, with 11 bases remaining between them. The germline CDR1 and CDR2 sequences are LGHNA and YSLEER. This CDR3 spans 15 amino acids. Before thyroid surgery, none of the patients had received any treatment. The sequenced sample was blood. The clonotype originates from a female donor with papillary thyroid cancer or a benign thyroid nodule (not recorded which). Some clones in this sample may be carry-over from other donors' samples. V usage is TRBV4-3 and J usage is TRBJ2-3, with D uncertain. The DNA for the CDR3 is TGCGCCAGCAGCCCTTTAGGAGCTAGCACAGATACGCAGTATTTT. This gives the protein CASSPLGASTDTQYF.